The next 26 T cell receptor beta chains were all read from a single sample in a study of T cell changes during pregnancy in multiple sclerosis. Here immunoSEQ multiplex PCR was the method, and the copy in TCRdb shows in-frame clones only, minus some. This table has tens of thousands of clones, 75% to 95% appearing once. Sequenced here: peripheral blood, sampled in the third trimester of pregnancy. All receptors come from a female donor in good health, enrolled as a control in a pregnancy study.

The chain is built from TRBV6-5 and TRBJ2-7; D may be TRBD1 (6 bases). The CDR3 has 14 amino acids. Trimming took 4 bases from V and 1 from J, leaving 11 bases between them. Germline CDR1 and CDR2: MNHEY and SVGAGI. CDR3: CASSWGLSSYEQYF. The CDR3 DNA follows: TGTGCCAGCAGTTGGGGGCTGTCTTCCTACGAGCAGTACTTC.

The chain links TRBV28 to TRBJ2-5, with D uncertain. V was trimmed by 2 bases and J by 4 bases, leaving 17 bases between them. The CDR3 is 16 residues long. CDR1 is MDHEN and CDR2 is SYDVKM in the germline V gene. In nucleotides, the CDR3 is TGTGCCAGCAGTTTAAGGAGCCGCCCGGTTCCAGAGACCCAGTACTTC. This sequence encodes CASSLRSRPVPETQYF.

Worth noting for this clone: The junction departs from the called germline gene at one end, perhaps through a read error. This chain uses TRBV11-2 with TRBJ2-7; TRBD1 aligns across 8 bases. This CDR3 is 15 amino acids long. Germline CDR1 and CDR2: SGHAT and FQNNGV. DNA of the CDR3: TGTGCCAGCAGCTCGATCAGGGGGCCCTCCCACGAGCAGTACTTC. Translation: CASSSIRGPSHEQYF.

The J gene is TRBJ1-1, the V gene TRBV19; possibly TRBD1 for D (6 bases). Germline lookup yields CDR1 LNHDA and CDR2 SQIVND (reference sequence). Trimming shortened V by 5 bases and J by 4 bases, and 14 bases separated the two germline ends. The CDR3 covers 14 residues. As DNA, the CDR3 is TGTGCCAGTAGTTTACAGGGAGTAGGCACTGAAGCTTTCTTT. Encoded protein: CASSLQGVGTEAFF.

Concerning this clone: At one end the junction does not follow the germline gene, possibly because of a read error. The chain carries TRBV19 and TRBJ2-7, with TRBD1 as a possible D gene (6 bases). This CDR3 region has 12 residues. Germline V lookup: CDR1 LNHDA, CDR2 SQIVND (reference sequence). CDR3 nucleotide sequence: TGTGCCAGTAGTTCTCAACCGGGACAATGGGACTTC. It yields the protein CASSSQPGQWDF.

The chain is built from TRBV5-1 and TRBJ2-5; TRBD1 aligns across 7 bases. This CDR3 has 15 amino acids. The germline V gene encodes CDR1 SGHRS and CDR2 YFSETQ. Trimming took 0 bases from V and 1 from J; bases not matched to a gene: 3. The DNA for the CDR3 is TGCGCCAGCAGCTTGGAGGGGGCTAGCCAAGAGACCCAGTACTTC. Translation gives CASSLEGASQETQYF.

The chain has TRBV6-5 and TRBJ2-1; 10 nucleotides align to TRBD2. The ends lost 4 bases at V and 5 bases at J; junction bases unmatched: 8. In germline, CDR1 is MNHEY, CDR2 SVGAGI. The CDR3 totals 16 residues. The CDR3 region is CASSSFSGRRNNEQFF. CDR3 DNA sequence: TGTGCCAGCAGTTCTTTTAGCGGGAGGAGGAACAATGAGCAGTTCTTC.

The rearrangement uses TRBV9 and TRBJ2-7, with D tentatively TRBD2 (6 bases). This CDR3 spans 15 amino acids. The ends were cut back, 4 bases at V and 2 bases at J, with 16 bases in the middle. The germline V gene encodes CDR1 SGDLS and CDR2 YYNGEE. The CDR3 nucleotides read TGTGCCAGCAGCCGTAGCGGAACCGCGCCCTACGAGCAGTACTTC. Protein sequence: CASSRSGTAPYEQYF.

The CDR3: CASSGRVYEQYF. The CDR3 DNA reads as TGTGCCAGCAGCGGGAGGGTCTACGAGCAGTACTTC. The rearrangement joins TRBV11-2 to TRBJ2-7, with 7 bases lining up with TRBD2. The CDR3 is 12 amino acids. Germline V gives CDR1 SGHAT, CDR2 FQNNGV. V lost 5 bases, J lost 3 bases, and 1 base stayed unmatched.

This chain joins TRBV5-1 and TRBJ2-7; TRBD1 might be the D (5 bases). This CDR3 region has 15 residues. Germline assignment: CDR1 SGHRS and CDR2 YFSETQ. Trimming cost V 1 base and J 5 bases, with 16 bases left between them. Here the CDR3 DNA reads TGCGCCAGCAGCTTGATCTCGGGCGTACAGGACGAGCAGTACTTC. Translated, it gives CASSLISGVQDEQYF.

CDR3 protein: CASSPGNYGYTF. CDR3 DNA: TGTGCCAGCAGTCCAGGGAATTATGGCTACACCTTC. The V gene is TRBV28, the J gene TRBJ1-2; D might be TRBD1 (5 bases). CDR1 and CDR2 (germline): MDHEN, SYDVKM. This CDR3 contains 12 residues. Trimming cost V 5 bases and J 5 bases, with 9 bases left between them.

The chain employs TRBV9 and TRBJ1-4; no clear D gene. V was trimmed by 3 bases and J by 8 bases, leaving 20 bases between them. The germline gives CDR1 SGDLS, CDR2 YYNGEE. The CDR3 covers 16 residues. CDR3 bases: TGTGCCAGCAGCGGCACTACCGGGAGTGGAAGGGAAAAACTGTTTTTT. This sequence encodes CASSGTTGSGREKLFF.

The chain recombines TRBV11-3 with TRBJ2-1, with a weak D call TRBD2 (5 bases). Germline lookup yields CDR1 SGHNT and CDR2 YENEEA. V was cut by 1 base and J by 4 bases, with 5 bases left in between. The CDR3 is 13 residues long. The CDR3 nucleotides read TGTGCCAGCAGCTTAGGAGGGTACAATGAGCAGTTCTTC. Amino acid sequence: CASSLGGYNEQFF.

This chain links TRBV21-1 with TRBJ2-5; TRBD2 was called by the table and not checked on the DNA. TRBV21-1 is noted as a pseudogene. The CDR3 extends over 19 amino acids. The CDR3 DNA follows: TGTGCCAGCAGCCAAAAGCAGGTCCCGGGACTAGCGGGACTACCGACCCAGTACTTC. It yields the protein CASSQKQVPGLAGLPTQYF.

The V and J genes are TRBV27 and TRBJ2-7; the match to TRBD1 covers 9 bases. V was clipped by 3 bases and J by 6 bases; unmatched bases: 6. The germline V gene encodes CDR1 MNHEY and CDR2 SMNVEV (reference sequence). This CDR3 is built from 14 residues. DNA for the CDR3: TGTGCCAGCAGTTTGCCACAGACAGGGGGCGAGCAGTACTTC. Protein sequence: CASSLPQTGGEQYF.

The V and J genes are TRBV10-3 and TRBJ2-5; TRBD2 aligns across 10 bases. CDR1 is ENHRY and CDR2 is SYGVKD in the germline V gene. CDR3 size: 16 residues. The ends lost 0 bases at V and 3 bases at J; junction bases unmatched: 4. CDR3 sequence reads: CAISESGGLAKETQYF. The DNA for the CDR3 is TGTGCCATCAGTGAGTCTGGGGGACTAGCGAAAGAGACCCAGTACTTC.

V usage is TRBV11-2 and J usage is TRBJ2-1; no clear D. CDR1 and CDR2 (germline): SGHAT, FQNNGV. This CDR3 spans 15 amino acids. Trimming pared 5 bases from V and 6 bases from J, leaving 17 bases between. CDR3: CASSPRRSGSNEQFF. CDR3 nucleotides: TGTGCCAGCAGCCCCCGCCGATCCGGGTCCAATGAGCAGTTCTTC.

The CDR3 DNA reads as TGTGCCAGCAGTTTAACGGGGAGTTTAAATCACGCTGAAGCTTTCTTT. Its protein product is CASSLTGSLNHAEAFF. V and J are TRBV28 and TRBJ1-1; no clear D gene. Germline V CDR1 and CDR2: MDHEN, SYDVKM. CDR3 size: 16 residues. V gave up 2 bases and J gave up 6 bases, with 19 bases separating them. The variable domain in full, completed from reference TRBV28 and TRBJ1-1, reads DVKVTQSSRYLVKRTGEKVFLECVQDMDHENMFWYRQDPGLGLRLIYFSYDVKMKEKGDIPEGYSVSREKKERFSLILESASTNQTSMYLCASSLTGSLNHAEAFFGQGTRLTVV.

This rearrangement joins TRBV27 to TRBJ2-1; 8 bases match TRBD2. The CDR3 is made up of 17 amino acids. V shed 4 bases and J 1 base; nucleotides not matched to a gene: 9. CDR1 is MNHEY and CDR2 is SMNVEV in the germline V gene (reference sequence). The CDR3 sequence: CASSSGWGGGSYNEQFF. The CDR3 nucleotides read TGTGCCAGCAGTTCGGGTTGGGGCGGGGGGTCCTACAATGAGCAGTTCTTC.

V is TRBV19 and J is TRBJ2-1; 14 bases map to TRBD2. V lost 5 bases to trimming and J lost 7 bases; unmatched junction nucleotides: 4. The CDR3 loop spans 15 amino acids. CDR1 is LNHDA, CDR2 SQIVND, per germline (reference sequence). The CDR3 region is CASSPGLAGANEQFF. The CDR3 bases are TGTGCCAGTAGTCCGGGACTAGCGGGAGCGAATGAGCAGTTCTTC.

CDR3 nucleotide sequence: TGTGCCAGCAGCTTAGCATTGTGGCAGGACTATGGCTACACCTTC. Its protein product is CASSLALWQDYGYTF. The rearrangement links TRBV7-9 to TRBJ1-2; D is ambiguous. Trimming shortened V by 0 bases and J by 3 bases, and 11 bases separated the two germline ends. The CDR3 runs 15 residues. The germline gives CDR1 SEHNR, CDR2 FQNEAQ (reference sequence). The full variable domain, with the rest looked up from reference TRBV7-9 and TRBJ1-2, is DTGVSQNPRHKITKRGQNVTFRCDPISEHNRLYWYRQTLGQGPEFLTYFQNEAQLEKSRLLSDRFSAERPKGSFSTLEIQRTEQGDSAMYLCASSLALWQDYGYTFGSGTRLTVV.

This rearrangement joins TRBV7-8 to TRBJ2-7; 7 nucleotides match TRBD2. V lost 5 bases, J lost 7 bases, and 11 bases stayed unmatched. The CDR3 is made up of 14 amino acids. Germline loops: CDR1 SGHVS, CDR2 FQNEAQ. The DNA of the CDR3 is TGTGCCAGCAGCCCGCCAGCGGGGCGTTGGGAGCAGTACTTC. It specifies CASSPPAGRWEQYF.

The rearrangement links TRBV27 to TRBJ1-5; a possible D gene is TRBD1 (5 bases). The CDR3 totals 15 residues. The germline gives CDR1 MNHEY, CDR2 SMNVEV (reference sequence). V lost 0 bases, J lost 4 bases, and 10 bases lay in between. The CDR3 bases are TGTGCCAGCAGTTTATCAGTAGGGGCTAATCAGCCCCAGCATTTT. Amino acid sequence: CASSLSVGANQPQHF.

The chain employs TRBV5-1 and TRBJ2-7, with a weak D call TRBD2 (5 bases). This CDR3 has 15 amino acids. The germline CDR1 and CDR2 sequences are SGHRS and YFSETQ. Trimming cost V 0 bases and J 7 bases, with 17 bases left between them. The CDR3 region has the DNA TGCGCCAGCAGCTTGGGACTAACGACTTCAAGGGAGCAGTACTTC. This codes for CASSLGLTTSREQYF.

The rearrangement links TRBV7-9 to TRBJ1-2; 12 bases map to TRBD1. Per germline, CDR1 SEHNR and CDR2 FQNEAQ (reference sequence). V shed 2 bases and J 5 bases; nucleotides not matched to a gene: 9. CDR3 length: 17 residues. CDR3 in DNA: TGTGCCAGCAGCTTATTTCCGGGACAGGGGGCGTATTATGGCTACACCTTC. Residues: CASSLFPGQGAYYGYTF.

V and J are TRBV4-1 and TRBJ2-7; TRBD2 matches at 10 bases. Germline V gene data show CDR1 as MGHRA and CDR2 as YSYEKL. With V trimmed by 0 bases and J by 3 bases, 2 bases remained unmatched. This CDR3 is built from 15 residues. In DNA form, the CDR3 reads TGCGCCAGCAGCCAAGAGGGGACTAGCGACTACGAGCAGTACTTC. Amino acids: CASSQEGTSDYEQYF.